This passage covers 11 T cell receptor beta chains from one sample sequenced in a study of molecular identifiers for immune sequencing clone quantification. MiXCR, run by TCRdb on the PCR reads, gives a single entry per CDR3 protein. The repertoire holds 490,000 or so distinct CDR3 sequences, with about 22% as singletons. Sequenced sample: naive CD8+ T cells from blood, with Jurkat cell RNA spiked in. Indicated subset: FACS-sorted CD8+CD4-CCR7+CD45RA+ naive T cells. Receptors were obtained from a human donor in good health. Some libraries in this study had Jurkat cell RNA spiked in.

This clonotype was seen many times. The chain employs TRBV6-1 and TRBJ1-1; 11 positions match TRBD1. CDR3 length: 14 amino acids. Germline loops: CDR1 MNHNS, CDR2 SASEGT. The junction had 2 bases not matched to a gene; V was cut back by 4 bases and J by 4 bases. The CDR3 coding sequence is TGTGCCAGCAGTGGGACAGGGGGCCTCACTGAAGCTTTCTTT. Protein sequence: CASSGTGGLTEAFF.

This clonotype has a handful of counts. This sequence joins TRBV7-9 and TRBJ2-3; 7 positions match TRBD2. Germline V gene data show CDR1 as SEHNR and CDR2 as FQNEAQ (reference sequence). This CDR3 contains 15 residues. Trimming took 2 bases from V and 1 from J; bases not matched to a gene: 3. CDR3 in DNA: TGTGCCAGCAGCTTAAACCGGGGGGGCACAGATACGCAGTATTTT. It encodes CASSLNRGGTDTQYF.

This clonotype was seen repeatedly, ten times or more. CDR3 region: CASSPRQTDTQYF. DNA for the CDR3: TGTGCCAGCAGCCCGCGACAAACAGATACGCAGTATTTT. The chain carries TRBV13 and TRBJ2-3, with D unclear. The CDR3 is made up of 13 amino acids. Looked up from germline, CDR1 is PRHDT and CDR2 is FYEKMQ (reference sequence). With 5 bases removed from V and 3 bases from J, the gap between germline ends came to 9 bases.

This clonotype was seen ten or more times. The chain recombines TRBV6-6 with TRBJ2-7; D could derive from TRBD1 or TRBD2 (5 bases each). Germline V gene lookup returns CDR1 MNHNY and CDR2 SVGAGI (reference sequence). The CDR3 is 14 residues long. With 2 bases removed from V and 4 bases from J, the gap between germline ends came to 12 bases. The CDR3, as DNA: TGTGCCAGCAGTTACCTCGGGGCCCGGTACGAGCAGTACTTC. It codes for CASSYLGARYEQYF.

In regard to this clonotype: Mismatch with germline at one junction end may stem from a read error. This chain connects TRBV18 to TRBJ2-1; TRBD2 aligns across 8 bases. The CDR3 extends over 15 amino acids. CDR1 and CDR2 from the germline V gene are KGHSH and LQKENI. CDR3 sequence (DNA): TGTGCCAGCTCACCGTCGGGAGGGTCCTACAATGAGCGGTTCTTC. This sequence encodes CASSPSGGSYNERFF.

V and J are TRBV5-1 and TRBJ2-3, with D perhaps TRBD2 (6 bases). Trimming cost V 7 bases and J 4 bases, with 16 bases left between them. Germline lookup yields CDR1 SGHRS and CDR2 YFSETQ. The CDR3 has 14 amino acids. The CDR3 loop is CASQRLGGADTQYF. The CDR3 coding sequence is TGCGCCAGCCAGCGGTTGGGAGGCGCAGATACGCAGTATTTT.

This clonotype was observed many times. The DNA of the CDR3 is TGTGCCAGCAGCTTGGGACAGGGAGATAATTCACCCCTCCACTTT. Translating it yields CASSLGQGDNSPLHF. The V call is TRBV7-9, the J call TRBJ1-6; TRBD1 agrees at 9 bases. The J segment lost 5 bases and the V segment lost 3 bases, leaving 2 bases of the junction unmatched. This CDR3 comprises 15 residues. Germline assignment: CDR1 SEHNR and CDR2 FQNEAQ (reference sequence).

This clonotype came up a few times. A junction boundary mismatches the germline segment, possibly from a read error. The J gene is TRBJ2-4, the V gene TRBV7-9, with D unclear. Germline V gene data show CDR1 as SEHNR and CDR2 as FQNEAQ (reference sequence). CDR3 length equals 12 residues. The CDR3 reads CASSLAENIQYF. CDR3 DNA: TGTGCCAGCAGCTTAGCCGAAAACATTCAGTACTTC.

This clonotype was recorded a few times. V usage is TRBV7-9 and J usage is TRBJ2-7; D unclear. CDR1 is SEHNR and CDR2 is FQNEAQ in the germline V gene (reference sequence). V lost 1 base and J 3 bases, leaving 10 bases between the germline ends. The CDR3 has 14 residues. CDR3 loop: CASSLGATLYEQYF. The DNA of the CDR3 is TGTGCCAGCAGCTTAGGGGCGACTCTCTACGAGCAGTACTTC.

Details on this clonotype: A junction end diverges from the germline sequence, so it may reflect a read error. The genes are TRBV4-1 and TRBJ1-1; maybe TRBD1 (5 bases). The CDR3 consists of 14 residues. In germline, CDR1 is MGHRA, CDR2 YSYEKL. The CDR3 region is CDSSHTTGNTEAFF. The CDR3, as DNA: TGCGACAGCAGCCACACAACAGGGAACACTGAAGCTTTCTTT.

This clonotype was detected ten times or more. The gene calls are TRBV27 and TRBJ2-2; TRBD2 might be the D (6 bases). The CDR3 consists of 15 residues. Deletions cut 6 bases from V and 8 bases from J, with 19 bases between. Germline CDR1 reads MNHEY; CDR2 reads SMNVEV (reference sequence). The CDR3 DNA sequence: TGTGCCAGCAGGGGGGGTCCAAACCCTCCTGGGGAGCTGTTTTTT. Protein: CASRGGPNPPGELFF.